The 16 T cell receptor beta chains below come from one sample, sequenced in a study of shared clonotypes between healthy human individuals. Naive CD8 cells comprised CD45RO-negative, CCR7-positively selected cells, excluding terminally differentiated effector memory CD45RA+ cells. The table came from immunoSEQ multiplex PCR; TCRdb's copy has only in-frame clones and leaves some out. This table has about 2 million clones, about 94% appearing once. Sequenced material: naive CD8+ T cells sorted from blood. These receptors all stem from a young man in good health.

This chain links TRBV28 with TRBJ1-2, with 9 bases aligning to TRBD1. Looked up from germline, CDR1 is MDHEN and CDR2 is SYDVKM. The CDR3 covers 15 residues. V gave up 10 bases and J gave up 6 bases; unmatched junction bases: 15. CDR3 region: CATSVPGTGSHGYTF. CDR3 nucleotides: TGTGCCACCTCCGTTCCAGGGACAGGGTCCCATGGCTACACCTTC.

V gene TRBV28 combines with J gene TRBJ2-7; unclear D gene. CDR1 and CDR2 from the germline V gene are MDHEN and SYDVKM. V dropped 8 bases and J dropped 7 bases, with 18 bases sitting between them. The CDR3 is 13 amino acids. The CDR3, as DNA: TGTGCCAGCGTGGAGACCCCAGAGGAAGAGCAGTACTTC. Its translation: CASVETPEEEQYF. The whole variable domain, filled in from reference TRBV28 and TRBJ2-7, reads DVKVTQSSRYLVKRTGEKVFLECVQDMDHENMFWYRQDPGLGLRLIYFSYDVKMKEKGDIPEGYSVSREKKERFSLILESASTNQTSMYLCASVETPEEEQYFGPGTRLTVT.

This chain joins TRBV4-3 and TRBJ2-6; D remains ambiguous. V was pared by 0 bases and J by 4 bases, with 10 bases between. The CDR3 consists of 16 residues. CDR1 is LGHNA and CDR2 is YSLEER in the germline V gene. CDR3 nucleotide sequence: TGCGCCAGCAGCCAAGATCGGCAGATAGGGGCCAACGTCCTGACTTTC. It codes for CASSQDRQIGANVLTF.

The chain joins TRBV27 to TRBJ2-7; no reliable D call. Trimming pared 7 bases from V and 0 bases from J, leaving 13 bases between. Germline CDR1 and CDR2: MNHEY and SMNVEV (reference sequence). The CDR3 extends over 14 amino acids. The CDR3, as DNA: TGTGCCAGCAAGCTGGCGGCCCTCTCCTACGAGCAGTACTTC. This gives the protein CASKLAALSYEQYF.

Concerning this clone itself: The junction shows a germline mismatch at one end, possibly a read error. The V gene is TRBV7-3, the J gene TRBJ2-1, with TRBD2 as a possible D gene (6 bases). Germline CDR1 SGHTA, CDR2 FQGTGA. CDR3 length: 14 amino acids. CDR3 DNA: TGTGCCAGCAGCTTGGAGGGCTCCCACAATGAGCAGTTCTTC. Translating gives CASSLEGSHNEQFF. Complete variable domain (other parts from reference TRBV7-3 and TRBJ2-1): GAGVSQTPSNKVTEKGKYVELRCDPISGHTALYWYRQSLGQGPEFLIYFQGTGAADDSGLPNDRFFAVRPEGSVSTLKIQRTERGDSAVYLCASSLEGSHNEQFFGPGTRLTVL.

The gene calls are TRBV11-3 and TRBJ2-3; possible D gene TRBD1, 5 bases. The CDR3 contains 13 residues. V dropped 2 bases and J dropped 4 bases, with 7 bases sitting between them. Germline V gene sequence: CDR1 SGHNT, CDR2 YENEEA. As DNA, the CDR3 is TGTGCCAGCAGCTTACGACAGCCAGATACGCAGTATTTT. Encoded protein: CASSLRQPDTQYF.

The V gene is TRBV6-1, the J gene TRBJ1-6; TRBD1 agrees at 7 bases. In germline, CDR1 is MNHNS, CDR2 SASEGT. V lost 1 base and J lost 7; bases outside the gene matches: 7. The CDR3 is made up of 16 amino acids. The CDR3 DNA sequence: TGTGCCAGCAGTGAAGTTGTAGGGGGCTTGAATTCACCCCTCCACTTT. Translation: CASSEVVGGLNSPLHF.

CDR3 nucleotides: TGCGCCAGCAGTGGGCAGGGGAGCTCCTATAATTCACCCCTCCACTTT. It specifies CASSGQGSSYNSPLHF. The genes are TRBV10-2 and TRBJ1-6; D perhaps matches TRBD1 (6 bases). With 4 bases removed from V and 0 bases from J, the gap between germline ends came to 10 bases. The germline V gene encodes CDR1 WSHSY and CDR2 SAAADI. The CDR3 is 16 residues long.

The chain is built from TRBV5-4 and TRBJ2-1, with TRBD2 as a possible D gene (6 bases). The germline V and J ends were trimmed by 0 bases and 1 base, with 8 bases remaining between them. The CDR3 is 15 residues long. Germline loops: CDR1 SGHNT, CDR2 YYREEE (reference sequence). The CDR3 DNA follows: TGTGCCAGCAGCTTGGCGGCGGGATCCTACAATGAGCAGTTCTTC. Translating gives CASSLAAGSYNEQFF.

Regarding this clone: One base away lies a much larger clone, so this may be a sequencing read error. The same CDR3 arises from other DNA sequences in this sample as well. The rearrangement joins TRBV5-4 to TRBJ1-1, with no clear D. The CDR3 contains 12 residues. Germline-derived CDR1 and CDR2 are SGHNT and YYREEE (reference sequence). Trimming stripped 2 bases from V and 3 bases from J, with 5 bases between. The CDR3 nucleotides are TGTGCCAGCAGCTTCGCGGACACTGAAGCTTTCTTT. Encoded protein: CASSFADTEAFF.

The chain joins TRBV27 to TRBJ2-1; D remains ambiguous. Germline assignment: CDR1 MNHEY and CDR2 SMNVEV (reference sequence). This CDR3 has 14 amino acids. The ends were cut back, 1 base at V and 0 bases at J, with 4 bases in the middle. CDR3 in DNA: TGTGCCAGCAGTTTATTTAGCTCCTACAATGAGCAGTTCTTC. This sequence encodes CASSLFSSYNEQFF.

This chain uses TRBV19 with TRBJ2-1; D is possibly TRBD1 (5 bases). Germline V gene lookup returns CDR1 LNHDA and CDR2 SQIVND (reference sequence). V lost 1 base to trimming and J lost 6 bases, with 7 bases between them. This CDR3 region has 13 residues. CDR3 DNA: TGTGCCAGTAGTATAGGTCAGGGCAATGAGCAGTTCTTC. It specifies CASSIGQGNEQFF.

The chain uses TRBV7-9 and TRBJ2-7, with 8 bases lining up with TRBD1. Germline trimming cut 8 bases from V and 6 bases from J; bases unmatched to any gene: 9. Germline V gene lookup returns CDR1 SEHNR and CDR2 FQNEAQ (reference sequence). The CDR3 has 13 amino acids. DNA for the CDR3: TGTGCCAGCTCGAACAGGGGGTTCGGCGAGCAGTACTTC. Translated, it gives CASSNRGFGEQYF.

This rearrangement joins TRBV7-3 to TRBJ2-1; 7 nucleotides agree with TRBD2. V gave up 2 bases and J gave up 4 bases; unmatched junction bases: 5. Germline V gene data show CDR1 as SGHTA and CDR2 as FQGTGA. The CDR3 is 15 residues long. The CDR3 loop reads CASSLSGGRYNEQFF. The CDR3 DNA sequence: TGTGCCAGCAGCTTATCCGGGGGGAGATACAATGAGCAGTTCTTC.

This clone came up once. The chain employs TRBV7-6 and TRBJ2-1; 11 nucleotides match TRBD2. CDR3 length: 18 residues. Germline CDR1 and CDR2: SGHVS and FNYEAQ. The V and J ends lost 1 base and 8 bases, in that order; junction bases with no gene match: 13. The CDR3 region has the DNA TGTGCCAGCAGCTTAGAGGCTAGCGGGAGGCCCGGTGGCCATGAGCAGTTCTTC. The encoded protein is CASSLEASGRPGGHEQFF.

Of note for this clone: This same CDR3 is encoded by further DNA sequences in the sample. The DNA of the CDR3 is TGCAGCGCTCGGGACGGATCCTACGAGCAGTACTTC. Encoded protein: CSARDGSYEQYF. This chain links TRBV29-1 with TRBJ2-7, with D possibly being TRBD1 or TRBD2 (5 bases each). The CDR3 is made up of 12 amino acids. Trimming took 7 bases from V and 1 from J, leaving 11 bases between them. CDR1 is SQVTM, CDR2 ANQGSEA, per germline.